A selection of T cell receptor beta chains follows, all from one sample in a study of cytomegalovirus exposure and HLA in healthy donors. Data came from immunoSEQ multiplex PCR; TCRdb stores just in-frame clones and leaves some out. The table includes 200,000 to 250,000 clones, 60% to 85% detected once. The sequenced material came from PBMCs. The source is a man between 40 and 49 years old in good health and CMV-seronegative. Each CDR3 is given with its conserved first and last residue. D genes are given only for firm matches. Size is stated for part of the rows, as once, few or many counts, or as a class when the clone is expanded.

clone_size	v_call	j_call	d_call	cdr3_nt	cdr3_aa
-	TRBV4-1	TRBJ2-6	TRBD1	TGCGCCAGCAGCCCCGTTGGACAGGGGGCGCGAGGGGCCAACGTCCTGACTTTC	CASSPVGQGARGANVLTF
-	TRBV28	TRBJ2-1	-	TGTGCCAGCTTACAGAGTTACAATGAGCAGTTCTTC	CASLQSYNEQFF
-	TRBV4-2	TRBJ2-7	TRBD2	TGTGCCAGCAGCCAAGATCTGAGCGGGAGCTCCTACGAGCAGTACTTC	CASSQDLSGSSYEQYF
-	TRBV5-1	TRBJ2-1	TRBD2	TGCGCCAGCAGCCAGGGACTAGCGGGAGGGTCCTACAATGAGCAGTTCTTC	CASSQGLAGGSYNEQFF
-	TRBV25-1	TRBJ2-7	-	TGCGCCACGGGAGAAGCCTACGAGCAGTACTTC	CATGEAYEQYF
-	TRBV7-9	TRBJ2-7	-	TGTGCCAGCAGCTTAAGCACAGGCTACTACGAGCAGTACTTC	CASSLSTGYYEQYF
-	TRBV27	TRBJ1-1	-	TGTGCCAGCAGTTCTAAGACTCTAGGACAGTCGATGGTTAACACTGAAGCTTTCTTT	CASSSKTLGQSMVNTEAFF
-	TRBV10-2	TRBJ1-5	-	TGCGCCACGTCTATATTGAATCAGCCCCAGCATTTT	CATSILNQPQHF
few	TRBV7-2	TRBJ1-6	-	TGTGCCAGCAGCTTAGCGACAGTCTATTCACCCCTCCACTTT	CASSLATVYSPLHF
-	TRBV6-5	TRBJ2-7	-	TGTGCCAGCAGTACAGGGTCCTACGAGCAGTACTTC	CASSTGSYEQYF
-	TRBV28	TRBJ1-1	-	TGTGCCAGCAGTTTGAGCGGGAACACTGAAGCTTTCTTT	CASSLSGNTEAFF
-	TRBV28	TRBJ2-5	-	TGTGCCAGCAGCCCCGGGGGCGGGAGACGGGAGACCCAGTACTTC	CASSPGGGRRETQYF
-	TRBV6-1	TRBJ1-1	-	TGTGCCAGCAGTGAAGGGAGAGGGGGAAGACCGAACACTGAAGCTTTCTTT	CASSEGRGGRPNTEAFF
-	TRBV11-1	TRBJ2-7	TRBD1	TGTGCCAGCAAGGGTCTCTCGGAAAGCTTGAAACAGGGGAACGAGCAGTACTTC	CASKGLSESLKQGNEQYF
-	TRBV7-9	TRBJ2-4	TRBD1	TGTGCCAGCAGCTCTCCCGGGACAGTGGGAACCCTAGCCAAAAACATTCAGTACTTC	CASSSPGTVGTLAKNIQYF